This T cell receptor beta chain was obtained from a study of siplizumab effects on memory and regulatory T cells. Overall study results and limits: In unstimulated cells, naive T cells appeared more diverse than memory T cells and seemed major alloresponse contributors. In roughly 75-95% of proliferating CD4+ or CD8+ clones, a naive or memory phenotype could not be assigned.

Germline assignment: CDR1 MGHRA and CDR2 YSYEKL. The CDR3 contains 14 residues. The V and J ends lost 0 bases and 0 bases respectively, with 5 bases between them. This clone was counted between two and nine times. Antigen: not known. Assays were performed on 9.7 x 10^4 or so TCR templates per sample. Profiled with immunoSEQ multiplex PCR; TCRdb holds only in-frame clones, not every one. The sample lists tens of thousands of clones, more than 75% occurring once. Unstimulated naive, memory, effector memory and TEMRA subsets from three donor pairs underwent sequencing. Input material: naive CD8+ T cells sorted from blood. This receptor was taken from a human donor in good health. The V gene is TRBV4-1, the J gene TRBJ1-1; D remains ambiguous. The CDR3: CASSQDSVNTEAFF. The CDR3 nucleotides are TGCGCCAGCAGCCAAGATTCAGTGAACACTGAAGCTTTCTTT.